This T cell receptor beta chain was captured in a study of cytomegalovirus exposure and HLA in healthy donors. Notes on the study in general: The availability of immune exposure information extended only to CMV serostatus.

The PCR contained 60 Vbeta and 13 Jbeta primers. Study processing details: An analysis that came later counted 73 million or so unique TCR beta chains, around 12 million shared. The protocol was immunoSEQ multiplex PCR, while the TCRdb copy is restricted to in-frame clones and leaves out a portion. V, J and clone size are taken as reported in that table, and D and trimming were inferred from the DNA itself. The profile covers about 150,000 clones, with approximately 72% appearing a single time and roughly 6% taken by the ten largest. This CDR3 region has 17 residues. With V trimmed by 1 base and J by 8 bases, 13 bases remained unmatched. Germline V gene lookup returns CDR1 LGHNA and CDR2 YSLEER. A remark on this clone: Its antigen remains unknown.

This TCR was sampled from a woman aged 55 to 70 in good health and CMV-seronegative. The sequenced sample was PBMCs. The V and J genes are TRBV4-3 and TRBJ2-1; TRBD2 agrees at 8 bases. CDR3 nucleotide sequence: TGCGCCAGCAGCCAAGGGGGCACTAGCGGCGGGGGCGATGAGCAGTTCTTC. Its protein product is CASSQGGTSGGGDEQFF.